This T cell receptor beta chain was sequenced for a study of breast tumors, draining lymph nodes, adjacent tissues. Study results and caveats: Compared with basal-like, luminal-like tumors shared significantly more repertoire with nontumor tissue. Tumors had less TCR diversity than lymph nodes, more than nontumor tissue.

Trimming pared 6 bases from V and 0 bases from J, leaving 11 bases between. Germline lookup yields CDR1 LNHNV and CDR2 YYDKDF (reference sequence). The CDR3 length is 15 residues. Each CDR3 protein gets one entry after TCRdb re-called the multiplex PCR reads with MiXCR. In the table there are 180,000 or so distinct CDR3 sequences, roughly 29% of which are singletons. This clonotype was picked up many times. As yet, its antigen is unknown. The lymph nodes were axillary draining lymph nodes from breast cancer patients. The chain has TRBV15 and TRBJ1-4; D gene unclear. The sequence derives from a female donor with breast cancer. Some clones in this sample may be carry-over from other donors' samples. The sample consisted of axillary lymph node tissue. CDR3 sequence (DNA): TGTGCCACCAGACCTAGCCTCTCAACTAATGAAAAACTGTTTTTT. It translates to CATRPSLSTNEKLFF.